This TCR beta chain is drawn from a study of CD8 T cells in ankylosing spondylitis. This clonotype was seen at least ten times. Antigen: not known. Study-wide points: Typical of ankylosing spondylitis blood, it appeared, was a TCR beta motif of eight highly homologous variants. The clones that were linked to disease were reported to be significantly enriched in matched synovial fluid samples from ankylosing spondylitis patients. Some motif variants had been reported before (in reactive arthritis synovial fluid and blood).

The authors made TCR beta libraries by quantitative 5'-RACE with molecular barcodes. From the 5' RACE reads, TCRdb called clonotypes with MiXCR, one entry per CDR3 protein. The sample includes approximately 38,000 distinct CDR3 sequences, roughly 2.6% of them seen just once. The V end was cut by 0 bases, the J end by 4 bases, with 11 bases between. CDR3 length equals 14 residues. Per germline, CDR1 SGDLS and CDR2 YYNGEE. The TCR sequence derives from a male donor with ankylosing spondylitis or in good health (not recorded which). This chain uses TRBV9 with TRBJ2-7; the D gene is possibly TRBD1 (5 bases). The sequencing input was blood, either unsorted or a sorted T cell fraction (not recorded which). CDR3 nucleotide sequence: TGTGCCAGCAGCGTAGCACCAAAGGGGTACGAGCAGTACTTC. It is translated as CASSVAPKGYEQYF.